This T cell receptor (beta chain) was obtained from a study of T-cell memory formation after mild COVID-19. Worth noting for this clonotype: Its specificity is not known.

CDR3 length: 16 residues. In germline, CDR1 is MGHRA, CDR2 YSYEKL. V was trimmed by 4 bases and J by 4 bases, leaving 19 bases between them. General study points: Contracting clones from day 15 to 85 showed balanced CD4/CD8; later expanders favored CD4+. Among clones peaking at day 37 in the second wave, SARS-CoV-2 specificity remained unconfirmed. Largely, contracting CD4+ clones fell within CM and EM, and contracting CD8+ clones within EMRA.

TCRdb itself ran the 5' RACE reads through MiXCR, one entry per CDR3 protein. The table lists about 440,000 distinct CDR3 sequences, about 20% of them singletons. The receptor comes from an adult woman who had mild COVID-19 (a few samples of this study predate the infection). Cell type and time point are not known. Sequenced sample: PBMCs or a T cell subset sorted from them (not recorded which). V and J are TRBV4-1 and TRBJ1-1; perhaps TRBD1 as D (6 bases). For the CDR3, the DNA is TGCGCCAGCAGCCCACATGTGGGGGGCGGTGGCACTGAAGCTTTCTTT. This encodes CASSPHVGGGGTEAFF.